The 5 T cell receptor beta chains below come from one sample, sequenced in a study of blood T cell repertoires in COVID-19. Sequencing used immunoSEQ multiplex PCR; TCRdb keeps in-frame clones, though not all of them. The repertoire has roughly 150,000 clones, around 90% of them found once; the top ten carry approximately 3%. Sequencing was done on a sample of peripheral blood. The receptor source for this set is a man in his fifties or sixties with acute or convalescent COVID-19.

The chain is built from TRBV7-9 and TRBJ1-2; 10 bases align to TRBD1. Germline values: CDR1 SEHNR, CDR2 FQNEAQ (reference sequence). With 3 bases clipped from V and 8 bases from J, the junction kept 6 bases outside the gene matches. This CDR3 region has 14 residues. CDR3 protein: CASSLVRQGAGYTF. The CDR3 region has the DNA TGTGCCAGCAGCTTGGTTCGACAGGGGGCAGGCTACACCTTC.

The V and J genes are TRBV18 and TRBJ1-1; D is ambiguous. The CDR3 has 14 amino acids. Trimming removed 2 bases from V and 6 bases from J, with 13 bases in between. Looked up from germline, CDR1 is KGHSH and CDR2 is LQKENI. The CDR3 sequence: CASSPREYRAEAFF. CDR3 nucleotides: TGTGCCAGCTCACCAAGGGAGTACAGAGCTGAAGCTTTCTTT.

The V call is TRBV6-2 or TRBV6-3, the J call TRBJ2-7, with a weak D call TRBD1 (6 bases). Germline CDR1 is MNHEY and CDR2 is SVGEGT. V gave up 3 bases and J gave up 2 bases, with 11 bases separating them. CDR3 length equals 14 residues. The CDR3 nucleotides read TGTGCCAGCAGTTATCAGGGGACCGCCTACGAGCAGTACTTC. Its translation: CASSYQGTAYEQYF.

V is TRBV7-2 and J is TRBJ1-1; 8 nucleotides align to TRBD1. Germline assignment: CDR1 SGHTA and CDR2 FQGNSA. The CDR3 has 17 amino acids. Trimming at V came to 4 bases and at J to 1 base, leaving 11 bases not matched to a gene. CDR3 loop: CASSSFPRGPANTEAFF. For the CDR3, the DNA is TGTGCCAGCAGCTCTTTCCCCAGGGGGCCTGCGAACACTGAAGCTTTCTTT.

This clone was observed once. The rearrangement links TRBV6-6 to TRBJ1-6; D call uncertain. V dropped 0 bases and J dropped 8 bases, with 11 bases sitting between them. CDR1 and CDR2 (germline): MNHNY, SVGAGI (reference sequence). The CDR3 sequence is 15 residues long. The CDR3 sequence: CASSYSRGWDSPLHF. The CDR3 DNA reads as TGTGCCAGCAGTTACTCGCGCGGTTGGGATTCACCCCTCCACTTT.